Below, one TCR beta chain is given with its context. Its antigen is unidentified. One end of the junction varies from germline; a read error may be responsible. The CDR3 covers 14 residues. The germline V gene has CDR1 SEHNR and CDR2 FQNEAQ (reference sequence). The source of the sample is a study of CD8+CD57+ T cells in acquired aplastic anemia. Study background: CD4+ and CD8+ cells, once sorted, gave DNA averaging approximately 3.4 ug.

By flow cytometry, patients selected for sequencing had shown an expansion of CD8+CD57+ cells. Patients, without exception, had severe acquired aplastic anemia. Genomic DNA was employed as the template in profiling TCR beta VDJ and CDR3. TCRdb fed the reads into MiXCR, producing one record per CDR3 protein. The sample shows around 170,000 distinct CDR3 sequences, 40% to 50% of them seen only once. Study outcomes and limitations: Some 31 shared CD8+ CDR3s appeared highly expressed within patients' immunodominant clones.

The rearrangement uses TRBV7-9 and TRBJ2-7, with TRBD2 as a possible D gene (6 bases). This clonotype originated in a human donor with aplastic anemia. Specimen: sorted CD4+, CD8+, or CD8+CD57+ T cells (not recorded which) from PBMCs. In nucleotides, the CDR3 is TGTGCCAGCAGCTTATCGGGACTGGTCTACGAGCAGTGCTTC. Translation: CASSLSGLVYEQCF.